Listed below are T cell receptor beta chains from one sample, sequenced in a study of blood T cell repertoires in COVID-19. Assay used: immunoSEQ multiplex PCR; TCRdb lists only in-frame clones, some missing. The table lists hundreds of thousands of clones, 75% to 90% of them singletons. Sequencing was done on a sample of PBMCs or T cells enriched from blood (not recorded which). These TCRs come from a man younger than 30 who had recovered from COVID-19. CDR3s include the opening cysteine and the closing phenylalanine or tryptophan. D genes are given only for firm matches. Some rows have no size entry. The others give once, few or many, or a class for an expanded clone.

>TRBJ1-1|TRBV7-9|.|.
CASSHSVAGRVTEAFF
TGTGCCAGCAGTCACTCGGTGGCGGGAAGAGTTACTGAAGCTTTCTTT
>TRBJ1-2|TRBV12-3/TRBV12-4|.|.
CASSSSGDYGYTF
TGTGCCAGCAGTTCCTCAGGGGACTATGGCTACACCTTC
>TRBJ2-7|TRBV7-2|.|.
CASSSTLTYEQYF
TGTGCCAGCAGCTCTACTCTTACCTACGAGCAGTACTTC
>TRBJ1-5|TRBV6-5|.|.
CASSYSRGGNQPQHF
TGTGCCAGCAGTTATTCTAGGGGTGGCAATCAGCCCCAGCATTTT
>TRBJ1-1|TRBV30|.|.
CAWSVGASTEAFF
TGTGCCTGGAGTGTAGGGGCTAGCACTGAAGCTTTCTTT
>TRBJ2-1|TRBV7-9|.|.
CASSHGQYEQFF
TGTGCCAGCAGCCATGGACAGTATGAGCAGTTCTTC
>TRBJ2-2|TRBV19|TRBD2|.
CASKEVGGRGTGELFF
TGTGCCAGTAAAGAGGTTGGCGGGAGGGGGACCGGGGAGCTGTTTTTT
>TRBJ2-5|TRBV4-1|TRBD2|.
CASSQVIAGGRETQYF
TGCGCCAGCAGCCAAGTTATAGCGGGGGGGAGGGAGACCCAGTACTTC
>TRBJ1-1|TRBV3-1/TRBV3-2|.|.
CASSNSLMNTEAFF
TGTGCCAGCAGCAACAGCCTGATGAACACTGAAGCTTTCTTT
>TRBJ2-7|TRBV15|.|.
CATSREEGGEQYF
TGTGCCACCAGCAGAGAGGAAGGGGGAGAGCAGTACTTC
>TRBJ2-5|TRBV5-1|TRBD2|once
CASSLAGRQETQYF
TGCGCCAGCAGCTTAGCGGGGCGGCAAGAGACCCAGTACTTC
>TRBJ2-2|TRBV19|.|few
CASNGQGYTGELFF
TGTGCCAGTAATGGGCAGGGCTACACCGGGGAGCTGTTTTTT
>TRBJ2-1|TRBV11-2|.|.
CASSQAAGSSYNEQFF
TGTGCCAGCAGCCAGGCGGCGGGGAGCTCCTACAATGAGCAGTTCTTC
>TRBJ2-1|TRBV12-3/TRBV12-4|TRBD2|.
CASSLSSGDLQFF
TGTGCCAGCAGCCTCTCTAGCGGGGATTTGCAGTTCTTC
>TRBJ1-4|TRBV2|TRBD1|.
CASSQGTGDKTTTNEKLFF
TGTGCCAGCAGTCAAGGGACAGGGGATAAGACTACAACTAATGAAAAACTGTTTTTT
>TRBJ1-1|TRBV24-1|.|once
CATRTIQGLNTEAFF
TGTGCCACCAGAACGATCCAGGGGTTGAACACTGAAGCTTTCTTT
>TRBJ1-2|TRBV19|TRBD1|.
CASSSTGQGANYGYTF
TGTGCCAGTAGTAGCACGGGACAGGGGGCCAACTATGGCTACACCTTC
>TRBJ2-5|TRBV30|.|.
CAWSRRLETQYF
TGTGCCTGGAGTCGGCGGTTGGAGACCCAGTACTTC
>TRBJ2-1|TRBV7-2|.|.
CASSQHQARNYNEQFF
TGTGCCAGCAGCCAACACCAAGCGAGAAACTACAATGAGCAGTTCTTC
>TRBJ1-6|TRBV7-2|TRBD1|.
CASSLEGAGRSPLHF
TGTGCCAGCAGCTTAGAGGGGGCGGGACGGTCACCCCTCCACTTT
>TRBJ2-7|TRBV9|.|.
CASSVTGDEQYF
TGTGCCAGCAGCGTAACGGGAGACGAGCAGTACTTC
>TRBJ2-7|TRBV2|TRBD2|.
CASTNSGGPYEQYF
TGTGCCAGCACCAATAGCGGGGGGCCCTACGAGCAGTACTTC
>TRBJ1-2|TRBV19|TRBD1|.
CASSTEGQGGYGYTF
TGTGCCAGTAGTACCGAGGGACAGGGGGGATATGGCTACACCTTC
>TRBJ1-2|TRBV7-3|.|once
CASSPQGGVKGGYTF
TGTGCCAGCAGCCCCCAAGGGGGTGTTAAGGGCGGCTACACCTTC
>TRBJ2-2|TRBV4-2|.|.
CASRQINRDTGELFF
TGTGCCAGCAGGCAAATCAACAGGGACACCGGGGAGCTGTTTTTT
>TRBJ1-1|TRBV6-1|.|.
CASSESVTWNTEAFF
TGTGCCAGCAGTGAATCGGTTACTTGGAACACTGAAGCTTTCTTT
>TRBJ1-2|TRBV6-2/TRBV6-3|TRBD1|.
CASSYFSPPDRSNYGYTF
TGTGCCAGCAGTTACTTCTCTCCACCGGACAGGTCTAACTATGGCTACACCTTC
>TRBJ2-7|TRBV20-1|.|.
CSAGGSWEQYF
TGCAGTGCTGGGGGGTCTTGGGAGCAGTACTTC
>TRBJ2-1|TRBV10-3|TRBD2|.
CAIRGGLAGTPNNEQFF
TGTGCCATCAGGGGAGGGCTAGCGGGGACCCCCAACAATGAGCAGTTCTTC
>TRBJ2-4|TRBV10-3|.|.
CAISESGGLAKNIQYF
TGTGCCATCAGTGAGTCCGGGGGTTTAGCCAAAAACATTCAGTACTTC
>TRBJ1-1|TRBV19|TRBD1|few
CASMGTETNTEAFF
TGTGCCAGTATGGGGACAGAGACCAACACTGAAGCTTTCTTT
>TRBJ2-3|TRBV28|.|.
CASSLDGRISIRADTQYF
TGTGCCAGCAGTTTAGATGGGCGAATTAGTATCAGGGCAGATACGCAGTATTTT
>TRBJ1-3|TRBV7-9|.|.
CASSNLRQSYGNTIYF
TGTGCCAGCAGCAATCTTCGACAAAGCTATGGAAACACCATATATTTT
>TRBJ2-7|TRBV7-8|TRBD1|.
CASSLYRGSTYEQYF
TGTGCCAGCAGCTTATACAGGGGTTCGACCTACGAGCAGTACTTC
>TRBJ1-2|TRBV6-5|.|.
CASAFQERYGYTF
TGTGCCAGCGCCTTTCAGGAACGCTATGGCTACACCTTC
>TRBJ1-4|TRBV15|TRBD1|.
CATSSRDSDEKLFF
TGTGCCACCAGCAGCCGGGACAGCGATGAAAAACTGTTTTTT
>TRBJ2-1|TRBV28|.|.
CASSLGAGGKSYNEQFF
TGTGCCAGCAGTTTAGGGGCGGGCGGGAAAAGCTACAATGAGCAGTTCTTC
>TRBJ2-1|TRBV9|TRBD2|.
CASSVGLAGGHSYNEQFF
TGTGCCAGCAGCGTAGGGTTAGCGGGGGGGCACTCCTACAATGAGCAGTTCTTC
>TRBJ2-1|TRBV19|.|.
CASSLEFWKKDNEQFF
TGTGCCAGTAGCTTGGAGTTTTGGAAGAAAGACAATGAGCAGTTCTTC
>TRBJ2-7|TRBV11-2|TRBD2|.
CASSFSGRSPAEQYF
TGTGCCAGCAGCTTTAGCGGGAGGTCCCCAGCCGAGCAGTACTTC
>TRBJ2-1|TRBV4-2|.|.
CASSPFLGENPYNEQFF
TGTGCCAGCAGCCCTTTCCTGGGCGAAAATCCGTACAATGAGCAGTTCTTC
>TRBJ2-7|TRBV18|TRBD2|.
CASSPRLAGTYEQYF
TGTGCCAGCTCACCCCGCCTAGCGGGGACCTACGAGCAGTACTTC
>TRBJ1-2|TRBV4-3|TRBD1|.
CASSQPGQVYGYTF
TGCGCCAGCAGCCAACCCGGACAGGTCTATGGCTACACCTTC
>TRBJ2-7|TRBV11-1|.|.
CASSLEGGVAYEQYF
TGTGCCAGCAGCTTAGAAGGCGGGGTAGCCTACGAGCAGTACTTC
>TRBJ1-5|TRBV2|.|.
CASSESTGSQPQHF
TGTGCCAGCAGTGAATCGACAGGCTCTCAGCCCCAGCATTTT
>TRBJ1-5|TRBV27|TRBD1|.
CASSLTGVLRNQPQHF
TGTGCCAGCAGTCTAACAGGGGTATTAAGGAACCAGCCCCAGCATTTT
>TRBJ2-3|TRBV24-1|.|.
CATSDTQGVDTQYF
TGTGCCACCAGTGATACACAGGGAGTAGATACGCAGTATTTT
>TRBJ2-3|TRBV7-3|TRBD2|.
CASSLTLAGPTDTQYF
TGTGCCAGCAGCTTGACCTTAGCGGGACCCACAGATACGCAGTATTTT